Below are 18 T cell receptor beta chains sequenced from a single sample in a study of Ad26.COV2.S vaccination and SARS-CoV-2 variants. Sequencing used immunoSEQ multiplex PCR; TCRdb keeps in-frame clones, though not all of them. This repertoire shows a few hundred thousand clones, around 89% found once; its top ten account for approximately 4%. Treatment meaning: some 20 received Ad26.COV2.S at low or high dose, single or two shots; several received placebo; per-sample allocation not given. Sample collection was performed on day 63 after the first vaccine or placebo injection. This sample comprised peripheral blood, obtained in a trial of Ad26.COV2.S vaccine versus placebo. The receptors come from a person between 18 and 59 years old who received the Ad26.COV2.S COVID-19 vaccine or a placebo.

The chain couples TRBV5-5 to TRBJ1-5; the match to TRBD1 covers 12 bases. J was trimmed by 4 bases and V by 4 bases; bases with no gene match: 9. CDR1 is SGHKS and CDR2 is YYEKEE in the germline V gene (reference sequence). The CDR3 has 17 residues. Here the CDR3 reads CASSPGQGAIGNQPQHF. For the CDR3, the DNA is TGTGCCAGCAGCCCGGGACAGGGGGCGATAGGGAATCAGCCCCAGCATTTT.

The rearrangement uses TRBV12-3 or TRBV12-4 and TRBJ2-3; D is uncertain. The CDR3 runs 12 residues. The V gene lost 5 bases and the J gene lost 5 bases, with 8 bases spanning the gap. The CDR3 nucleotides are TGTGCCAGCAGTGCTTACTTAGATACGCAGTATTTT. Residues: CASSAYLDTQYF.

The V and J genes are TRBV5-6 and TRBJ2-5; D uncertain. Deletions cut 3 bases from V and 1 base from J, with 10 bases between. Germline CDR1 is SGHDT and CDR2 is YYEEEE. This CDR3 spans 14 amino acids. Here the CDR3 reads CASSSRGSQETQYF. DNA of the CDR3: TGTGCCAGCAGCTCGCGCGGCAGCCAAGAGACCCAGTACTTC.

The chain carries TRBV5-1 and TRBJ1-1; 8 nucleotides agree with TRBD1. This CDR3 is 14 amino acids long. Germline CDR1 and CDR2: SGHRS and YFSETQ. With 4 bases clipped from V and 1 base from J, the junction kept 3 bases outside the gene matches. CDR3 amino acids: CASSATGANTEAFF. As DNA, the CDR3 is TGCGCCAGCAGCGCGACAGGGGCGAACACTGAAGCTTTCTTT.

This chain connects TRBV28 to TRBJ2-5; no clear D gene. V shed 6 bases and J shed 5 bases, with 10 bases lying between them. The V gene's germline CDR1 is MDHEN and CDR2 SYDVKM. The CDR3 totals 12 residues. CDR3 sequence: CASRSSGETQYF. DNA for the CDR3: TGTGCCAGCAGGTCATCCGGGGAGACCCAGTACTTC.

This clone is a singleton in its sample. The chain combines TRBV11-3 with TRBJ2-1; tentative D call: TRBD2 (6 bases). This CDR3 is built from 15 residues. V was cut by 0 bases and J by 4 bases, with 10 bases left in between. From germline, CDR1 is SGHNT and CDR2 YENEEA. The CDR3 DNA reads TGTGCCAGCAGCTTAGATGGCGGGGCTTACAATGAGCAGTTCTTC. It yields the protein CASSLDGGAYNEQFF.

The J gene is TRBJ1-1, the V gene TRBV7-9; tentatively, D is TRBD1 (5 bases). This CDR3 is built from 16 residues. Trimming left V 4 bases short and J 1 base short, with 16 bases between. Germline CDR1 reads SEHNR; CDR2 reads FQNEAQ (reference sequence). CDR3 coding DNA: TGTGCCAGCAGCTCCTCAAGAGGACAAACGAACACTGAAGCTTTCTTT. This gives the protein CASSSSRGQTNTEAFF.

This clone was observed a single time. The J gene is TRBJ2-5, the V gene TRBV4-2, with D tentatively TRBD1 (6 bases). V lost 5 bases and J lost 1, with 14 bases in between. This CDR3 comprises 15 residues. The germline gives CDR1 LGHNA, CDR2 YNFKEQ. CDR3 sequence: CASSKSGDPQETQYF. CDR3 in DNA: TGTGCCAGCAGCAAATCAGGGGATCCCCAAGAGACCCAGTACTTC.

V usage is TRBV4-1 and J usage is TRBJ2-5; D may match TRBD1 or TRBD2 (5 bases each). The CDR3 is made up of 17 amino acids. In germline, CDR1 is MGHRA, CDR2 YSYEKL. With 1 base removed from V and 4 bases from J, the gap between germline ends came to 19 bases. This chain's CDR3 is CASSQGDSGWGSETQYF. The CDR3 region has the DNA TGCGCCAGCAGCCAAGGTGATTCGGGCTGGGGGTCAGAGACCCAGTACTTC.

In DNA form, the CDR3 reads TGTGCCAGCAGCGTAGTGGGACTAGCGGGGCCCGAGGAGACCCAGTACTTC. This sequence encodes CASSVVGLAGPEETQYF. The chain carries TRBV9 and TRBJ2-5; 13 bases are shared with TRBD2. Germline-derived CDR1 and CDR2 are SGDLS and YYNGEE. The CDR3 loop spans 17 amino acids. Germline trimming cut 0 bases from V and 5 bases from J; bases unmatched to any gene: 7. The whole variable domain, remainder taken from reference TRBV9 and TRBJ2-5, is DSGVTQTPKHLITATGQRVTLRCSPRSGDLSVYWYQQSLDQGLQFLIQYYNGEERAKGNILERFSAQQFPDLHSELNLSSLELGDSALYFCASSVVGLAGPEETQYFGPGTRLLVL.

The V call is TRBV19, the J call TRBJ2-5, with 7 nucleotides matching TRBD2. Germline V CDR1 and CDR2: LNHDA, SQIVND (reference sequence). The CDR3 totals 16 residues. The V and J ends lost 4 bases and 5 bases, in that order; junction bases with no gene match: 13. CDR3 DNA: TGTGCCAGTAGTACCCCCGGGGGGTCTCTTGTGGAGACCCAGTACTTC. Translating it yields CASSTPGGSLVETQYF.

The chain uses TRBV5-1 and TRBJ2-5; possibly TRBD1 or TRBD2 for D (5 bases each). The V gene lost 0 bases and the J gene lost 4 bases, with 16 bases spanning the gap. Germline CDR1 and CDR2: SGHRS and YFSETQ. This CDR3 contains 16 residues. CDR3 sequence (DNA): TGCGCCAGCAGCTTGGTGGCAGGGACCACGGGAGAGACCCAGTACTTC. Its translation is CASSLVAGTTGETQYF.

The chain links TRBV4-3 to TRBJ2-7, with D possibly being TRBD2 (5 bases). This CDR3 is built from 15 residues. Trimming took off 0 bases at V and 3 bases at J, with 12 bases between the two ends. Germline V gives CDR1 LGHNA, CDR2 YSLEER. CDR3 nucleotides: TGCGCCAGCAGCCAAGAGTTACGGGGAGTCTACGAGCAGTACTTC. This sequence encodes CASSQELRGVYEQYF.

The V call is TRBV11-2, the J call TRBJ2-5; 10 nucleotides line up with TRBD2. From germline, CDR1 is SGHAT and CDR2 FQNNGV. The CDR3 has 17 amino acids. The V and J ends lost 1 base and 9 bases, in that order; junction bases with no gene match: 14. The CDR3 coding sequence is TGTGCCAGCAGCTTAGGTCGGACTAGCGGAAAAGACTGGGCCCAGTACTTC. It encodes CASSLGRTSGKDWAQYF.

The rearrangement links TRBV11-3 to TRBJ2-1; D is unclear. This CDR3 has 13 amino acids. CDR1 SGHNT and CDR2 YENEEA come from the germline V gene. Trimming cost V 1 base and J 6 bases, with 7 bases left between them. CDR3 sequence reads: CASSLAHGNEQFF. For the CDR3, the DNA is TGTGCCAGCAGCTTAGCTCATGGCAATGAGCAGTTCTTC.

The V call is TRBV24-1, the J call TRBJ2-5; TRBD2 agrees at 7 bases. Germline V lookup: CDR1 KGHDR, CDR2 SFDVKD. The CDR3 totals 16 residues. V gave up 4 bases and J gave up 5 bases; unmatched junction bases: 12. DNA of the CDR3: TGTGCCACCAGTGAGACGCTCGGTCGGGGAGGGGAGACCCAGTACTTC. Protein: CATSETLGRGGETQYF.

J is TRBJ1-5 and V is TRBV6-2 or TRBV6-3, with D unresolved. The CDR3 loop spans 16 amino acids. Germline lookup yields CDR1 MNHEY and CDR2 SVGEGT. The ends were cut back, 4 bases at V and 2 bases at J, with 15 bases in the middle. The DNA for the CDR3 is TGTGCCAGCAGTTTATCTCAGATAGCGGGCAATCAGCCCCAGCATTTT. Amino acid sequence: CASSLSQIAGNQPQHF.

The CDR3 here is CASSERDTGELFF. The CDR3 DNA reads as TGTGCCAGCAGCGAGAGAGACACCGGGGAGCTGTTTTTT. The V call is TRBV9, the J call TRBJ2-2; D is ambiguous. The CDR3 runs 13 residues. Germline-derived CDR1 and CDR2 are SGDLS and YYNGEE. V was trimmed by 3 bases and J by 3 bases, leaving 6 bases between them.